What follows describes a single T cell receptor beta chain. The data derive from a study of cytomegalovirus exposure and HLA in healthy donors. The wider study: A data release that came early held about 89 million unique TCRs from HLA-typed donors.

The length of the CDR3 is 15 residues. Germline V gene lookup returns CDR1 SGHRS and CDR2 YFSETQ. J was trimmed by 4 bases and V by 4 bases; bases with no gene match: 8. The PCR employed 60 Vbeta primers together with 13 Jbeta primers. The protocol was immunoSEQ multiplex PCR, while the TCRdb copy is restricted to in-frame clones and leaves out a portion. The table records 150,000 to 160,000 clones, about 83% of them present only once. This sequence was found in a woman aged 40 to 50 in good health and CMV-seronegative. The source material was PBMCs. The rearrangement links TRBV5-1 to TRBJ1-3, with 7 bases lining up with TRBD1. The CDR3 region is CASSPPTGKGNTIYF. For the CDR3, the DNA is TGCGCCAGCAGCCCACCGACAGGGAAAGGAAACACCATATATTTT.